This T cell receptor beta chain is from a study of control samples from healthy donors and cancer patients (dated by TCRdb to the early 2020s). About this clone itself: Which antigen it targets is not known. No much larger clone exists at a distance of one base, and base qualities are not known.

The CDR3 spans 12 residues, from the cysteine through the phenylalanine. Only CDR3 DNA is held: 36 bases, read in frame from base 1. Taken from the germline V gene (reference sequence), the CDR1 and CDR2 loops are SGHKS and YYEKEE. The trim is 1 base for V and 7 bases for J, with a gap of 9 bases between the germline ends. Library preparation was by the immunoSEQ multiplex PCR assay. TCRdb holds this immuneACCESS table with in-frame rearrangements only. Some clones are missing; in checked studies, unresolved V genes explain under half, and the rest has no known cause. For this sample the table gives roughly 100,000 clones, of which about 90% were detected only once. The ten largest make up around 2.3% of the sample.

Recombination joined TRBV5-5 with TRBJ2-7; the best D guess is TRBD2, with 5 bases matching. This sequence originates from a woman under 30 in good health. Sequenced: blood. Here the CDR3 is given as CASSLLGGEQYF. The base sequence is TGTGCCAGCAGCTTGCTGGGCGGGGAGCAGTACTTC.